The 5 T cell receptor beta chains below come from one sample, sequenced in a study of immune cell composition in non-small cell lung cancer. TCRdb's table, derived via immunoSEQ multiplex PCR, lists solely in-frame clones and lacks some. The sample includes 2,500 to 3,000 clones, 65% to 85% seen only once; the top ten take 15% to 25%. The material sequenced was lung tumor tissue. The receptor set was obtained from a human donor with non-small cell lung cancer.

Relative to its sample, this clone is large. This chain joins TRBV5-1 and TRBJ2-5; tentatively, D is TRBD2 (6 bases). The V gene lost 4 bases and the J gene lost 4 bases, with 23 bases spanning the gap. Germline V lookup: CDR1 SGHRS, CDR2 YFSETQ. This CDR3 spans 17 amino acids. Here the CDR3 DNA reads TGCGCCAGCAGCCTGCCCTGGGAGGCTACGCATCGAGAGACCCAGTACTTC. Its protein is CASSLPWEATHRETQYF.

This chain connects TRBV6-5 to TRBJ2-7; tentative D call: TRBD2 (6 bases). Germline assignment: CDR1 MNHEY and CDR2 SVGAGI. The CDR3 spans 15 residues. With 0 bases removed from V and 2 bases from J, the gap between germline ends came to 11 bases. In DNA, the CDR3 is TGTGCCAGCAGTTACTCGAGAGGGAGGACCTACGAGCAGTACTTC. Translation: CASSYSRGRTYEQYF.

V and J are TRBV7-2 and TRBJ1-1; perhaps TRBD1 as D (5 bases). The CDR3 contains 13 residues. Germline CDR1 and CDR2: SGHTA and FQGNSA. V dropped 5 bases and J dropped 7 bases, with 14 bases sitting between them. The CDR3 DNA sequence: TGTGCCAGCAGCCCCAGACAGCTAAATGAAGCTTTCTTT. Translated, it gives CASSPRQLNEAFF.

This clone was seen a single time. The chain uses TRBV5-1 and TRBJ1-3, with 9 bases lining up with TRBD1. Germline V gene data show CDR1 as SGHRS and CDR2 as YFSETQ. CDR3 length: 14 amino acids. The V and J ends lost 7 bases and 4 bases, in that order; junction bases with no gene match: 6. Here the CDR3 reads CASEPTGGGNTIYF. CDR3 DNA: TGCGCCAGCGAACCGACAGGGGGAGGAAACACCATATATTTT.

This sequence joins TRBV6-5 and TRBJ2-3, with 7 bases lining up with TRBD2. Germline-derived CDR1 and CDR2 are MNHEY and SVGAGI. J was trimmed by 1 base and V by 7 bases; bases with no gene match: 8. The length of the CDR3 is 15 residues. This CDR3 reads CASTISGEGTDTQYF. The CDR3 DNA is TGTGCCAGCACGATAAGCGGGGAGGGCACAGATACGCAGTATTTT.